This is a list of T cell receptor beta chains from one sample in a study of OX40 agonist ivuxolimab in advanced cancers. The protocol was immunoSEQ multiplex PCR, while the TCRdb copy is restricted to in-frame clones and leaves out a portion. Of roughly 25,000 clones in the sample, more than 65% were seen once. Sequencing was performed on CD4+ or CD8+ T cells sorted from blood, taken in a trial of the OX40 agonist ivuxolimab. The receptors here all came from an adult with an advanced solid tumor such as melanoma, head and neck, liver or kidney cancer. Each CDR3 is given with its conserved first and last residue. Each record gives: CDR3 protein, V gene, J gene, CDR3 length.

CSVDWGYGYTF	TRBV29-1	TRBJ1-2	11
CASSLGQGRGYGYTF	TRBV7-9	TRBJ1-2	15
CASSQATGALYGYTF	TRBV4-1	TRBJ1-2	15
CASIFGTLNNSPLHF	TRBV2	TRBJ1-6	15
CASSKTSGDYNEQFF	TRBV19	TRBJ2-1	15
CASGSGSYGYTF	TRBV6-6	TRBJ1-2	12
CAISVDQLGNQPQHF	TRBV10-3	TRBJ1-5	15
CASSYRQGGTEAFF	TRBV6-6	TRBJ1-1	14
CALRSGSSNYGYTF	TRBV7-9	TRBJ1-2	14
CASSPDRGLYEQYF	TRBV6-6	TRBJ2-7	14
CAISAQDEQYF	TRBV10-3	TRBJ2-7	11
CASSYSIRGREKLFF	TRBV6-5	TRBJ1-4	15
CASSLRRGGFGEQFF	TRBV5-6	TRBJ2-1	15
CAWSDDSSYEQYF	TRBV30	TRBJ2-7	13
CAIRTPQRGAADTQYF	TRBV10-3	TRBJ2-3	16
CASSQETGQGREQYF	TRBV4-2	TRBJ2-7	15